The clone carrying this T cell receptor beta chain was counted ten times or more. Arm-PCR of CDR3 regions and iRepertoire HTBI primers were used to build TCR beta libraries. MiXCR, run by TCRdb on the multiplex PCR reads, gives a single entry per CDR3 protein. The sample holds about 210,000 distinct CDR3 sequences, approximately 18% seen once. Time point described: newly diagnosed GD, antithyroid drugs for less than 3 months. The TCR library was made from RNA that had been extracted from PBMCs in TRIzol. The sample comes from a study of regulatory T cells in long-lasting Graves disease. V shed 8 bases and J shed 2 bases, with 16 bases lying between them. CDR3 size: 14 residues. CDR1 is MDHEN and CDR2 is SYDVKM in the germline V gene. This sample was shared with a second study, whose subject was T cells in Graves' hyperthyroidism and ophthalmopathy. That work states: The study defined stable Graves' hyperthyroidism as no ophthalmopathy progression within 18 months. The HTBI primer set drove a first-round RT-PCR of the TCR CDR3.

This clonotype was obtained from a woman aged 25-40 years with Graves disease. J is TRBJ2-7 and V is TRBV28; D is possibly TRBD1 (6 bases). This material consisted of peripheral blood mononuclear cells (PBMCs), taken at new diagnosis, from a patient treated with antithyroid drugs. CDR3 in amino acids: CASAPQGYTYEQYF. CDR3 nucleotide sequence: TGTGCCAGCGCCCCACAGGGATATACCTACGAGCAGTACTTC. Complete variable domain (other parts from reference TRBV28 and TRBJ2-7): DVKVTQSSRYLVKRTGEKVFLECVQDMDHENMFWYRQDPGLGLRLIYFSYDVKMKEKGDIPEGYSVSREKKERFSLILESASTNQTSMYLCASAPQGYTYEQYFGPGTRLTVT.